The rows below give T cell receptor beta chains drawn from one sample of a study of STAT5B mutations in CD4+ large granular lymphocyte leukemia. Generated by immunoSEQ multiplex PCR, the TCRdb table keeps only in-frame clones and is missing some. This sample has about 28,000 clones; more than 60% occur once, and the top ten carry 5.5% to 8%. Sample: CD4+ T cells from blood buffy coats. The receptors were sampled from a human donor in good health. The CDR3 runs from the conserved cysteine through the conserved F or W. The D gene is left open where the match is weak. Clone size is given for some rows only: seen once, a few or many times, or a class if the clone is expanded.

TRBV2	TRBJ2-3	-	TRBD2	14	CASRLAGGQATQYF	TGTGCCAGCAGACTAGCGGGGGGCCAAGCTACGCAGTATTTT
TRBV7-2	TRBJ1-2	-	-	15	CASSPNPTGGYGYTF	TGTGCCAGCAGCCCCAACCCGACAGGCGGATATGGCTACACCTTC
TRBV7-9	TRBJ2-3	-	TRBD2	18	CASSLALAGATSTDTQYF	TGTGCCAGCAGCTTAGCGCTAGCGGGGGCGACCAGCACAGATACGCAGTATTTT
TRBV7-9	TRBJ1-1	-	-	13	CASSFLLANEAFF	TGTGCCAGCAGCTTTCTTCTGGCTAACGAAGCTTTCTTT
TRBV7-7	TRBJ2-5	-	TRBD2	16	CASKSLLAGGPETQYF	TGTGCTAGCAAATCCCTACTAGCGGGGGGGCCAGAGACCCAGTACTTC
TRBV6-6	TRBJ1-2	-	-	16	CASSYSKKGSYYGYTF	TGTGCCAGCAGTTACTCGAAAAAGGGCAGCTACTATGGCTACACCTTC
TRBV7-9	TRBJ1-1	-	-	15	CASSQDLGYSTEAFF	TGCGCCAGCAGCCAAGATCTAGGGTATTCCACTGAAGCTTTCTTT
TRBV15	TRBJ1-2	-	TRBD1	15	CATSRETGGNYGYTF	TGTGCCACCAGCAGGGAGACAGGGGGCAACTATGGCTACACCTTC
TRBV6-1	TRBJ2-1	-	TRBD2	15	CASEISGGGYNEQFF	TGTGCCAGCGAAATAAGCGGGGGGGGCTACAATGAGCAGTTCTTC
TRBV2	TRBJ1-2	-	TRBD1	18	CASRAGTGGEGLNYGYTF	TGTGCCAGCAGAGCTGGGACAGGGGGGGAGGGTCTTAACTATGGCTACACCTTC
TRBV7-2	TRBJ2-7	-	-	13	CASSLYPSYEQYF	TGTGCCAGCAGCTTATACCCTTCCTACGAGCAGTACTTC
TRBV7-9	TRBJ2-3	once	-	14	CASSTPLSTDTQYF	TGTGCCAGCAGCACTCCTCTTAGCACAGATACGCAGTATTTT
TRBV19	TRBJ1-1	once	-	14	CASNRDGVNTEAFF	TGTGCCAGTAATAGGGACGGAGTGAACACTGAAGCTTTCTTT
TRBV27	TRBJ1-6	-	-	16	CASSLSLWGFDSPLHF	TGTGCCAGCAGTTTAAGTTTGTGGGGGTTTGATTCACCCCTCCACTTT
TRBV28	TRBJ1-2	few	-	12	CASSFEVHGYTF	TGTGCCAGCAGTTTTGAAGTCCACGGCTACACCTTC
TRBV28	TRBJ1-1	-	-	13	CASSFRGKAEAFF	TGTGCCAGCAGTTTCCGGGGAAAGGCTGAAGCTTTCTTT
TRBV7-2	TRBJ2-2	-	TRBD2	17	CASSPRTSGGATGELFF	TGTGCCAGCAGTCCTAGAACTAGCGGGGGGGCCACCGGGGAGCTGTTTTTT
TRBV9	TRBJ2-2	-	TRBD1	15	CASSVAPGGTGELFF	TGTGCCAGCAGCGTAGCCCCAGGGGGTACCGGGGAGCTGTTTTTT
TRBV28	TRBJ1-5	-	TRBD1	14	CASRSGTVNQPQHF	TGTGCCAGCAGGTCCGGGACAGTCAATCAGCCCCAGCATTTT
TRBV19	TRBJ1-4	-	-	15	CASSLYQGASEKLFF	TGTGCCAGTAGTCTATACCAGGGTGCGAGTGAAAAACTGTTTTTT
TRBV7-2	TRBJ2-5	-	-	15	CASSLVGGAQETQYF	TGTGCCAGCAGCTTAGTTGGGGGGGCTCAAGAGACCCAGTACTTC
TRBV19	TRBJ1-5	few	-	15	CASSIGAGGNQPQHF	TGTGCCAGTAGTATCGGAGCAGGGGGCAATCAGCCCCAGCATTTT
TRBV30	TRBJ2-7	-	TRBD1	13	CAWTWTGGYEQYF	TGTGCCTGGACTTGGACAGGGGGCTACGAGCAGTACTTC
TRBV5-4	TRBJ2-5	-	TRBD2	15	CASSFSGGAGKTQYF	TGTGCCAGCAGCTTTAGCGGGGGGGCCGGGAAGACCCAGTACTTC
TRBV2	TRBJ1-2	-	-	15	CARGAGNGFDYGYTF	TGTGCCAGAGGGGCAGGGAATGGATTTGACTATGGCTACACCTTC
TRBV5-1	TRBJ1-1	-	-	12	CASSIGTNEAFF	TGCGCCAGCAGCATAGGGACGAATGAAGCTTTCTTT
TRBV4-1	TRBJ2-5	-	-	13	CASSLAGLETQYF	TGCGCCAGCAGCCTCGCAGGGCTAGAGACCCAGTACTTC
TRBV11-2	TRBJ2-5	-	-	13	CASSFTRQETQYF	TGTGCCAGCAGCTTCACAAGGCAGGAGACCCAGTACTTC
TRBV7-2	TRBJ2-1	-	-	11	CASSRGVEQFF	TGTGCCAGCAGCAGAGGGGTTGAGCAGTTCTTC
TRBV15	TRBJ2-5	-	-	14	CATSRDRSQETQYF	TGTGCCACCAGCAGAGACAGGAGTCAAGAGACCCAGTACTTC
TRBV20-1	TRBJ2-7	-	-	11	CSARGSYEQYF	TGCAGTGCCAGGGGCTCCTACGAGCAGTACTTC
TRBV2	TRBJ2-2	once	TRBD2	15	CGSGRRASGTVELFF	TGTGGCAGCGGACGGCGGGCTAGCGGAACTGTGGAGCTGTTTTTT
TRBV19	TRBJ1-2	-	-	14	CASIPTQEDYGYTF	TGTGCCAGTATACCCACACAGGAAGACTATGGCTACACCTTC
TRBV13	TRBJ2-3	-	-	16	CASSLGGGAGADTQYF	TGTGCCAGCAGCTTAGGCGGCGGGGCGGGCGCAGATACGCAGTATTTT
TRBV10-3	TRBJ2-2	-	-	15	CAISESGTFTGELFF	TGTGCCATCAGTGAGTCCGGGACCTTCACCGGGGAGCTGTTTTTT
TRBV5-4	TRBJ2-2	once	-	14	CASSLPGGPGELFF	TGTGCCAGCAGCTTGCCCGGGGGGCCCGGGGAGCTGTTTTTT
TRBV18	TRBJ1-2	once	-	14	CASSPQGDRDGYTF	TGTGCCAGCTCTCCACAGGGAGATAGGGATGGCTACACCTTC
TRBV11-2	TRBJ2-1	-	TRBD2	17	CASSLSGRGGSYNEQFF	TGTGCCAGCAGCTTGAGTGGCCGGGGAGGGTCCTACAATGAGCAGTTCTTC
TRBV2	TRBJ2-1	-	-	14	CASSETEGHNEQFF	TGTGCCAGCAGTGAGACCGAGGGCCACAATGAGCAGTTCTTC
TRBV5-8	TRBJ1-2	-	TRBD1	14	CASSTMDRASGYTF	TGTGCCAGCAGCACTATGGACAGGGCAAGCGGCTACACCTTC
TRBV7-2	TRBJ2-1	-	-	14	CASSFNRVGLGQFF	TGTGCCAGCAGTTTTAACAGGGTGGGGTTGGGGCAGTTCTTC
TRBV7-2	TRBJ1-1	few	TRBD1	15	CASSPTRQGNTEAFF	TGTGCCAGCAGCCCGACCAGACAGGGGAACACTGAAGCTTTCTTT
TRBV4-3	TRBJ2-5	once	-	16	CASSLSLGQSGQTQYF	TGCGCCAGCAGCCTCAGTTTGGGCCAGAGCGGGCAGACCCAGTACTTC
TRBV28	TRBJ2-7	-	TRBD2	13	CASSLLRGSEQYF	TGTGCCAGCAGTTTACTGCGGGGGAGCGAGCAGTACTTC
TRBV6-5	TRBJ1-5	-	-	13	CASSSIGRQPQHF	TGTGCCAGCAGTTCCATAGGGCGTCAGCCCCAGCATTTT
TRBV7-2	TRBJ2-5	few	TRBD1	14	CASSLDRGGETQYF	TGTGCCAGCAGCTTAGACAGGGGCGGGGAGACCCAGTACTTC
TRBV7-2	TRBJ1-5	-	-	16	CASSSEGLSGNQPQHF	TGTGCCAGCAGCTCTGAGGGGCTGTCGGGCAATCAGCCCCAGCATTTT
TRBV27	TRBJ1-4	-	-	15	CASSFNGGVYEKLFF	TGTGCCAGCAGTTTTAACGGGGGCGTTTATGAAAAACTGTTTTTT
TRBV5-1	TRBJ1-1	-	-	14	CASSLSALNTEAFF	TGCGCCAGCAGCTTGTCAGCACTGAACACTGAAGCTTTCTTT
TRBV9	TRBJ1-1	few	-	14	CASSVEPRNTEAFF	TGTGCCAGCAGCGTAGAACCGAGAAACACTGAAGCTTTCTTT
TRBV2	TRBJ1-1	once	-	15	CASSEGQGGITEAFF	TGTGCCAGCAGTGAAGGGCAGGGAGGGATCACTGAAGCTTTCTTT
TRBV21-1	TRBJ1-2	-	-	14	CASSKKGGDSGYTF	TGTGCCAGCAGCAAAAAAGGGGGAGACAGCGGCTACACCTTC
TRBV7-2	TRBJ1-2	-	-	17	CASSFRGGSLANYGYTF	TGTGCCAGCAGCTTTAGGGGGGGATCCCTAGCTAACTATGGCTACACCTTC
TRBV11-1	TRBJ2-3	-	-	15	CASSLYAGKTDTQYF	TGTGCCAGCAGCTTATATGCGGGTAAAACAGATACGCAGTATTTT
TRBV15	TRBJ1-5	-	TRBD1	15	CATSRNRGGNQPQHF	TGTGCCACCAGCAGAAACAGGGGGGGCAATCAGCCCCAGCATTTT
TRBV4-1	TRBJ2-3	-	TRBD2	17	CASSQEGTSGGTDTQYF	TGCGCCAGCAGCCAAGAGGGGACTAGCGGGGGGACAGATACGCAGTATTTT
TRBV28	TRBJ2-1	-	-	14	CASSGRGFYNEQFF	TGTGCCAGCAGTGGGAGGGGGTTTTACAATGAGCAGTTCTTC
TRBV1	TRBJ2-3	-	-	16	CTSSQHLAGSTDTQYF	TGCACCAGCAGCCAACACCTAGCGGGGAGCACAGATACGCAGTATTTT
TRBV25-1	TRBJ2-7	-	-	12	CASRGPGYEQYF	TGTGCCAGCAGAGGGCCGGGCTACGAGCAGTACTTC